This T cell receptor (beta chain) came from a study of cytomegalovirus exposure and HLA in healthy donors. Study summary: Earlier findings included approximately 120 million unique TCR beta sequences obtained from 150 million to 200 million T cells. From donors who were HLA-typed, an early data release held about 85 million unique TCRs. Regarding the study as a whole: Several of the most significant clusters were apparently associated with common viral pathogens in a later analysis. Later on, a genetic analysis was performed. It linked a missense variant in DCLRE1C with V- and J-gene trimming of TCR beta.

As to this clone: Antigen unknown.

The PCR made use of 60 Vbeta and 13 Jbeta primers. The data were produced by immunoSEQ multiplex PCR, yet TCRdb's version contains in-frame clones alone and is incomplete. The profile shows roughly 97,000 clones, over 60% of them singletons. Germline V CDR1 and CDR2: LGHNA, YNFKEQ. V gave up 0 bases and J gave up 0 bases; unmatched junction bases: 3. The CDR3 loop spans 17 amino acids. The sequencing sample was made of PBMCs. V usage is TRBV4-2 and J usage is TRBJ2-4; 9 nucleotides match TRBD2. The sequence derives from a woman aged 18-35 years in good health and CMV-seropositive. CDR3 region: CASSQDLAGKAKNIQYF. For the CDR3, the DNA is TGTGCCAGCAGCCAAGATCTAGCGGGAAAAGCCAAAAACATTCAGTACTTC.